A selection of T cell receptor beta chains follows, all from one sample in a study of shared T cell receptors in the human thymus. The method was immunoSEQ multiplex PCR; TCRdb's version includes in-frame clones alone and lacks a portion of them. This table has about 660,000 clones, more than 75% appearing once. The same sample was also studied in work on human thymus T cells.

Sequencing was carried out using thymocytes. These receptors all stem from a boy in the first two years of life with a congenital heart defect. The CDR3 runs from the conserved cysteine through the conserved F or W. D genes are given only for firm matches. Only some rows state a clone size, as once, few, many or a class for expanded clones.

d_call,clone_size,v_call,j_call,cdr3_aa,cdr3_nt
-,-,TRBV7-6,TRBJ1-1,CASSLGVGREMNTEAFF,TGTGCCAGCAGCTTAGGGGTTGGGAGGGAAATGAACACTGAAGCTTTCTTT
-,-,TRBV10-1,TRBJ1-5,CASSESVQQPQHF,TGCGCCAGCAGTGAGTCCGTGCAGCAGCCCCAGCATTTT
-,-,TRBV18,TRBJ2-1,CASSLIGGASWDNEQFF,TGTGCCAGCTCACTCATCGGAGGGGCGAGCTGGGACAATGAGCAGTTCTTC
TRBD2,-,TRBV7-6,TRBJ2-7,CASSIGGKGRVEQYF,TGTGCCAGCAGCATCGGGGGGAAAGGGAGGGTCGAGCAGTACTTC
TRBD1,-,TRBV7-9,TRBJ2-1,CASSRNRDSSYNEQFF,TGTGCCAGCAGCCGAAACCGGGACAGCTCCTACAATGAGCAGTTCTTC
-,-,TRBV7-9,TRBJ2-7,CASSPPYARASYEQYF,TGTGCCAGCAGCCCCCCCTATGCCAGGGCCTCCTACGAGCAGTACTTC
TRBD2,-,TRBV7-9,TRBJ2-7,CASSLIRGMGGSPTYEQYF,TGTGCCAGCAGCTTAATAAGGGGTATGGGGGGGAGCCCCACCTACGAGCAGTACTTC
-,-,TRBV10-1,TRBJ1-2,CASGGYTF,TGCGCCTCCGGGGGCTACACCTTC
-,-,TRBV10-1,TRBJ2-2,CASRPASAGELFF,TGCGCCAGCAGACCAGCTAGCGCCGGGGAGCTGTTTTTT
-,-,TRBV6-6,TRBJ2-5,CASAPGVSVETQYF,TGTGCCAGCGCTCCAGGGGTATCCGTGGAGACCCAGTACTTC
TRBD2,-,TRBV5-1,TRBJ2-3,CASSSASGRGADTQYF,TGCGCCAGCAGCTCCGCGAGCGGGAGAGGGGCAGATACGCAGTATTTT
TRBD2,-,TRBV7-6,TRBJ2-1,CASSSGLAGGTSNNEQFF,TGTGCCAGCAGCTCCGGACTAGCGGGAGGAACGTCGAACAATGAGCAGTTCTTC
TRBD1,once,TRBV7-6,TRBJ2-7,CASSNPGHDRGRLYEQYF,TGTGCCAGCAGCAACCCCGGCCACGACAGGGGGCGGCTCTACGAGCAGTACTTC
TRBD1,-,TRBV11-3,TRBJ2-2,CASSLYPRGPGTGELFF,TGTGCCAGCAGCTTATATCCTAGGGGGCCGGGCACCGGGGAGCTGTTTTTT
-,-,TRBV4-1,TRBJ1-2,CASSQEGGGYTF,TGCGCCAGCAGCCAAGAGGGGGGTGGCTACACCTTC
-,-,TRBV27,TRBJ1-2,CASSPKILSSNYGYTF,TGTGCCAGCAGTCCCAAGATCCTAAGCTCTAACTATGGCTACACCTTC
-,-,TRBV7-8,TRBJ1-1,CASSPAGGSREAFF,TGTGCCAGCAGCCCCGCCGGGGGTTCCAGGGAAGCTTTCTTT
-,-,TRBV27,TRBJ1-4,CASSGHGGANEKLFF,TGTGCCAGCAGTGGGCATGGGGGGGCTAATGAAAAACTGTTTTTT
-,-,TRBV7-3,TRBJ2-3,CASSPRGSTDTQYF,TGTGCCAGCAGCCCCCGGGGGAGCACAGATACGCAGTATTTT
-,-,TRBV7-9,TRBJ2-7,CASSLAGPYEQYF,TGTGCCAGCAGCTTAGCGGGGCCCTACGAGCAGTACTTC
-,-,TRBV11-1,TRBJ1-2,CASSLGPGRGTPANYGYTF,TGTGCCAGCAGCTTAGGACCGGGACGGGGGACGCCTGCTAACTATGGCTACACCTTC
TRBD2,-,TRBV9,TRBJ2-3,CASSGTSGGDTQYF,TGTGCCAGCAGCGGGACTAGCGGGGGAGATACGCAGTATTTT
-,-,TRBV29-1,TRBJ1-4,CSVILGRGNEKLFF,TGCAGCGTGATATTGGGGCGGGGTAATGAAAAACTGTTTTTT
TRBD1,-,TRBV2,TRBJ1-1,CASSEARDRRNTEAFF,TGTGCCAGCAGTGAAGCTCGGGACAGGCGGAACACTGAAGCTTTCTTT
-,-,TRBV2,TRBJ1-6,CASRRTDNSPLHF,TGTGCCAGCAGGCGGACAGATAATTCACCCCTCCACTTT
TRBD1,-,TRBV19,TRBJ1-5,CASSISEGQGTRPLRGGPQHF,TGTGCCAGTAGTATTAGCGAGGGACAGGGGACAAGGCCCCTCCGGGGGGGGCCCCAGCATTTT
TRBD2,once,TRBV7-2,TRBJ2-1,CASSLGSGTYNEQFF,TGTGCCAGCAGCTTGGGGAGCGGGACTTACAATGAGCAGTTCTTC
-,-,TRBV6-1,TRBJ1-1,CASSDPGAKDTEAFF,TGTGCCAGCAGTGATCCAGGGGCAAAGGACACTGAAGCTTTCTTT
TRBD1,-,TRBV9,TRBJ2-7,CASSEGTASSYEQYF,TGTGCCAGCAGCGAGGGGACAGCGAGCTCCTACGAGCAGTACTTC
TRBD2,-,TRBV28,TRBJ2-7,CASRTSGICEQYF,TGTGCCAGCAGGACTAGCGGGATCTGCGAGCAGTACTTC
TRBD2,-,TRBV19,TRBJ2-5,CASSPLAGAETQYF,TGTGCCAGTAGTCCACTAGCGGGAGCGGAGACCCAGTACTTC
TRBD1,-,TRBV4-1,TRBJ1-2,CASSLGTGGAKNYGYTF,TGCGCCAGCAGCCTAGGGACAGGGGGCGCGAAGAACTATGGCTACACCTTC
TRBD1,few,TRBV5-6,TRBJ2-7,CASSLQKGAAVTYEQYF,TGTGCCAGCAGCTTGCAGAAGGGGGCGGCGGTAACCTACGAGCAGTACTTC
-,once,TRBV15,TRBJ2-4,CATGGKGKNIQYF,TGTGCCACCGGGGGGAAGGGAAAAAACATTCAGTACTTC
-,-,TRBV15,TRBJ1-2,CATSSQRREASYGYTF,TGTGCCACCAGCAGTCAAAGGCGGGAAGCGTCCTATGGCTACACCTTC
-,-,TRBV5-4,TRBJ2-7,CASSPGTGDYEQYF,TGTGCCAGCAGCCCTGGGACTGGGGACTACGAGCAGTACTTC
TRBD1,-,TRBV28,TRBJ1-5,CASSLLLQGARQPQHF,TGTGCCAGCAGTTTGCTTCTCCAGGGGGCGCGTCAGCCCCAGCATTTT
-,-,TRBV25-1,TRBJ1-2,CASSDQGGNGYTF,TGTGCCAGCAGTGATCAGGGAGGGAATGGCTACACCTTC
TRBD2,-,TRBV9,TRBJ2-1,CASSVGGGVYNEQFF,TGTGCCAGCAGCGTCGGGGGGGGTGTTTACAATGAGCAGTTCTTC
-,-,TRBV5-8,TRBJ2-7,CASSSPAESYEQYF,TGTGCCAGCAGCTCCCCCGCTGAGTCCTACGAGCAGTACTTC
-,-,TRBV4-3,TRBJ1-5,CASSQHLTLTLDQDSNQPQHF,TGCGCCAGCAGCCAACATTTGACGTTGACCCTCGACCAGGATAGCAATCAGCCCCAGCATTTT
TRBD1,-,TRBV2,TRBJ1-5,CASSVGQGGPNQPQHF,TGTGCCAGCAGTGTCGGACAGGGGGGTCCCAATCAGCCCCAGCATTTT
-,-,TRBV12-5,TRBJ2-6,CASGLVKDSSGANVLTF,TGTGCTAGTGGTTTGGTAAAAGACAGCTCTGGGGCCAACGTCCTGACTTTC
TRBD2,-,TRBV4-2,TRBJ2-5,CASSQGPGTSGSGGSGETQYF,TGTGCCAGCAGCCAAGGACCCGGGACTAGCGGCTCCGGGGGGAGTGGTGAGACCCAGTACTTC
-,-,TRBV13,TRBJ2-7,CASSSTSAVTYEQYF,TGTGCCAGCAGCTCCACGTCGGCGGTCACCTACGAGCAGTACTTC
-,-,TRBV19,TRBJ2-7,CASSMGLALDEQYF,TGTGCCAGTAGTATGGGGCTAGCGCTGGACGAGCAGTACTTC
-,-,TRBV11-2,TRBJ1-2,CASSLVNTGHGYTF,TGTGCCAGCAGCTTAGTGAATACAGGGCATGGCTACACCTTC
TRBD2,-,TRBV6-5,TRBJ2-5,CASRRHRGRSKTQYF,TGTGCCAGCAGGCGTCATCGCGGGAGGAGTAAGACCCAGTACTTC
TRBD1,-,TRBV7-8,TRBJ2-5,CASSNPGQGRLETQYF,TGTGCCAGCAGCAATCCGGGACAGGGGAGATTGGAGACCCAGTACTTC
TRBD1,few,TRBV30,TRBJ1-1,CAWSSDRDTEAFF,TGTGCCTGGAGTTCGGACAGGGACACTGAAGCTTTCTTT